The rows below give T cell receptor beta chains drawn from one sample of a study of T cells after yellow fever vaccination. In TCRdb, the 5' RACE reads were re-called with MiXCR into one record per CDR3 protein. The table lists 250,000 or so distinct CDR3 sequences, 3.6% of them singletons. This sample comprised PBMCs, obtained 15 days after the yellow fever booster vaccination. The source is a young man who received the YFV17D yellow fever vaccine. Each CDR3 is given with its conserved first and last residue. Each record gives: J gene, V gene, D gene, clone size, CDR3 protein, CDR3 DNA. D genes are given only for firm matches. Size is stated for part of the rows, as once, few or many counts, or as a class when the clone is expanded.

>TRBJ2-5|TRBV27|TRBD1|many
CASRTGQKQETQYF
TGTGCCAGCAGGACGGGACAGAAGCAAGAGACCCAGTACTTC
>TRBJ1-1|TRBV29-1|NA|few
CSAVTGRGAFF
TGCAGCGCCGTCACAGGGCGTGGTGCTTTCTTT
>TRBJ2-3|TRBV29-1|NA|many
CSADTQYF
TGCAGCGCCGATACGCAGTATTTT
>TRBJ1-5|TRBV19|TRBD1|few
CASSGGGQSMGSNQPQHF
TGTGCCAGTAGCGGGGGGGGACAGTCGATGGGTAGCAATCAGCCCCAGCATTTT
>TRBJ1-2|TRBV28|TRBD1|many
CASSSGQGDYGYTF
TGTGCCAGCAGTTCGGGACAGGGGGACTATGGCTACACCTTC
>TRBJ1-1|TRBV4-3|NA|many
CASSRRGDEAFF
TGCGCCAGCAGCCGAAGGGGGGATGAAGCTTTCTTT
>TRBJ1-4|TRBV29-1|TRBD1|few
CSGFTGGLDEKLFF
TGCAGCGGATTCACAGGGGGCCTGGATGAAAAACTGTTTTTT
>TRBJ1-2|TRBV7-2|NA|many
CASSLGPGAYGYTF
TGTGCCAGCAGCTTAGGTCCAGGAGCCTATGGCTACACCTTC
>TRBJ1-5|TRBV28|TRBD1|many
CASSIQGWGNQPQHF
TGTGCCAGCAGTATACAGGGGTGGGGCAATCAGCCCCAGCATTTT
>TRBJ1-4|TRBV28|TRBD1|few
CASSLGAGGGEKLFF
TGTGCCAGCAGTTTGGGGGCAGGGGGCGGTGAAAAACTGTTTTTT
>TRBJ2-3|TRBV19|TRBD2|many
CASSLSQRGTQYF
TGTGCCAGTAGTTTGTCCCAGCGGGGTACGCAGTATTTT
>TRBJ2-7|TRBV6-5|NA|many
CASSPRGGGYEQYF
TGTGCCAGCAGTCCTCGAGGAGGGGGTTACGAGCAGTACTTC
>TRBJ1-2|TRBV5-8|TRBD1|many
CASSFRDRAAYGYTF
TGTGCCAGCAGCTTCCGGGACAGGGCCGCCTATGGCTACACCTTC
>TRBJ1-6|TRBV27|NA|NA
CASSFLGPNSPLHF
TGTGCCAGCAGTTTCCTGGGGCCTAATTCACCCCTCCACTTT
>TRBJ2-5|TRBV5-1|TRBD2|many
CASSFTSGVETQYF
TGCGCCAGCAGCTTTACTAGCGGGGTTGAGACCCAGTACTTC
>TRBJ2-3|TRBV6-1|TRBD2|many
CASSEGLAGGRDTQYF
TGTGCCAGCAGTGAAGGACTAGCGGGGGGCCGGGATACGCAGTATTTT
>TRBJ2-3|TRBV3-1|NA|few
CASSPRGGDTQYF
TGTGCCAGCAGCCCTCGTGGAGGCGATACGCAGTATTTT
>TRBJ1-6|TRBV18|TRBD1|NA
CASSPYDRGDSPLHF
TGTGCCAGCTCACCCTATGACAGGGGGGATTCACCCCTCCACTTT
>TRBJ1-6|TRBV21-1|NA|many
CASSCGGNSPLHF
TGTGCCAGCAGCTGCGGGGGTAATTCACCCCTCCACTTT
>TRBJ2-7|TRBV7-2|NA|many
CASSLAGAITYEQYF
TGTGCCAGCAGCTTAGCGGGGGCAATAACCTACGAGCAGTACTTC
>TRBJ1-5|TRBV5-1|NA|many
CASSLFGGLGEPQHF
TGCGCCAGCAGCTTGTTTGGAGGCCTGGGGGAGCCCCAGCATTTT
>TRBJ1-2|TRBV7-9|NA|many
CASSFSKLQDYGYTF
TGTGCCAGCAGCTTTTCCAAGCTTCAAGACTATGGCTACACCTTC
>TRBJ2-2|TRBV27|TRBD2|many
CASSPLAGGPGNTGELFF
TGTGCCAGCAGTCCACTAGCGGGGGGGCCTGGGAACACCGGGGAGCTGTTTTTT
>TRBJ1-3|TRBV3-1|NA|many
CASSQLNGYSGNTIYF
TGTGCCAGCAGCCAACTGAACGGTTACTCTGGAAACACCATATATTTT
>TRBJ2-3|TRBV7-2|TRBD2|many
CASSFGGGGPSATQYF
TGTGCCAGCAGCTTCGGCGGGGGAGGCCCCTCAGCTACGCAGTATTTT
>TRBJ2-3|TRBV6-2/TRBV6-3|TRBD2|many
CASSFPPLGSGGPYTDTQYF
TGTGCCAGCAGTTTTCCCCCCTTGGGAAGCGGGGGGCCTTACACAGATACGCAGTATTTT
>TRBJ2-1|TRBV12-3/TRBV12-4|NA|many
CASSLVGTSTEKQFF
TGTGCCAGCAGTTTAGTTGGCACGTCTACAGAAAAGCAGTTCTTC
>TRBJ1-6|TRBV28|NA|many
CASSSPRRDSNSPLHF
TGTGCCAGCAGTTCACCTAGGAGGGATTCTAATTCACCCCTCCACTTT
>TRBJ2-3|TRBV20-1|NA|many
CSADRPAQADTQYF
TGCAGTGCGGACCGGCCGGCCCAGGCAGATACGCAGTATTTT
>TRBJ2-1|TRBV7-6|NA|many
CASTEGGGGYYEQFF
TGTGCCAGCACCGAAGGTGGCGGGGGCTATTATGAGCAGTTCTTC
>TRBJ2-2|TRBV11-2|TRBD1|many
CASSFSIYRGRVYTGELFF
TGTGCCAGCAGCTTTTCCATATACAGGGGGCGCGTGTACACCGGGGAGCTGTTTTTT
>TRBJ2-5|TRBV7-8|NA|many
CASSYLDGAGETQYF
TGTGCCAGCAGCTATTTGGACGGGGCAGGGGAGACCCAGTACTTC
>TRBJ2-2|TRBV4-2|NA|many
CASSDRQKNTGELFF
TGTGCCAGCAGCGACCGACAGAAGAACACCGGGGAGCTGTTTTTT